This entry describes one T cell receptor (beta chain). HTBI primers from iRepertoire and Arm-PCR of CDR3 regions yielded the TCR beta libraries. TCRdb passed the multiplex PCR reads through MiXCR, listing each CDR3 protein once. The sample has 400,000 to 500,000 distinct CDR3 sequences, about 15% seen once; the top ten hold roughly 15%. This specimen comes from a study of regulatory T cells in long-lasting Graves disease. The V end was cut by 3 bases, the J end by 2 bases, with 15 bases between. The CDR3 has 16 residues. Germline V gene lookup returns CDR1 MNHEY and CDR2 SMNVEV (reference sequence). Time point here: newly diagnosed GD, antithyroid drugs for less than 3 months. RNA from PBMCs was the source of the TCR library. American Thyroid Association guidelines were used to diagnose Graves' disease. The same data also went into a second study, on T cells in Graves' hyperthyroidism and ophthalmopathy. In that study: Graves' hyperthyroidism without ophthalmopathy progression within 18 months was termed stable. Hyperthyroidism, newly diagnosed and lasting under 2 months, affected patients aged 18 to 65.

This TCR derives from a woman between 50 and 59 years old with Graves disease. The input for sequencing was peripheral blood mononuclear cells (PBMCs), taken at new diagnosis, from a patient treated with antithyroid drugs. The V call is TRBV27, the J call TRBJ2-3; D not resolved. For the CDR3, the DNA is TGTGCCAGCAGTTTGAGGCCTAGGTCCTTCACAGATACGCAGTATTTT. It is translated as CASSLRPRSFTDTQYF.